This entry concerns a single T cell receptor (beta chain). Its antigen is still unknown. At one of its ends the junction is not consistent with the germline gene, which may arise from a read error. Healthy Caucasians from Russia aged about 6 to 90 served as donors. Each sample used at least 7 million PBMCs. These data are taken from a study of blood T cells in healthy people across ages. Study results and limitations: Unsorted PBMC material precluded a definitive naive versus antigen-experienced comparison.

CDR1 is DFQATT, CDR2 SNEGSKA, per germline (reference sequence). This CDR3 region has 15 residues. Sample-barcoded 5' priming and a J-beta primer mix drove a second PCR of roughly 7 to 11 cycles. All cDNA molecules were each tagged by a template-switch adaptor with 12 random nucleotides. In TCRdb, the 5' RACE reads were re-called with MiXCR into one record per CDR3 protein. The table includes hundreds of thousands of distinct CDR3 sequences, 49% detected once. The chain joins TRBV20-1 to TRBJ2-5, with 10 bases aligning to TRBD1. The TCR originated in a woman aged 55-75 years in good health. Sequenced: blood. In DNA, the CDR3 is TGCAGTGCTAGAGATCCGACAGGGGGCTCGGAGACCCGGTACTTC. Protein product: CSARDPTGGSETRYF.